The following is a T cell receptor beta chain sequence with its context. Its antigen is undetermined. The data derive from a study of cytomegalovirus exposure and HLA in healthy donors. Study-wide findings and caveats: Cytomegalovirus association was assigned to more than 150 TCR beta chains.

PCR was performed using 60 Vbeta and 13 Jbeta primers. Using immunoSEQ multiplex PCR, the repertoire was profiled, and TCRdb retains in-frame clones only, with some absent. The repertoire holds roughly 70,000 clones, with 70% to 75% as singletons. This CDR3 is built from 16 residues. V lost 0 bases and J lost 4, with 16 bases in between. Per germline, CDR1 MGHRA and CDR2 YSYEKL. This chain joins TRBV4-1 and TRBJ2-7, with a tentative D call TRBD2 (6 bases). The sample consisted of PBMCs. The TCR sequence derives from a human donor in good health. The CDR3 reads CASSQDSGRYTYEQYF. CDR3 DNA: TGCGCCAGCAGCCAAGATAGCGGCCGATACACATACGAGCAGTACTTC.